The clone carrying this T cell receptor (beta chain) was detected only a few times. Its antigen is not known. This CDR3 has 14 residues. V shed 5 bases and J shed 12 bases, with 21 bases lying between them. CDR1 and CDR2 from the germline V gene are LNHDA and SQIVND (reference sequence). Some 32,000 T cell genomes, or about 270 ng DNA, went into replicate PCRs of unsorted PBMC. Unsorted PBMCs provided DNA that was sequenced on ten immunoSEQ deep assay plates. Here immunoSEQ multiplex PCR was the method, and the copy in TCRdb shows in-frame clones only, minus some. The sample lists about 490,000 clones, around 80% occurring once. Adult donors, all healthy and HIV-negative, had no recent acute infections or vaccinations. The data originate from a study of shared clonotypes between healthy human individuals. Regarding the study as a whole: Tissues were not sampled, only blood, and their repertoires likely differ.

The sample comprised PBMCs. This clonotype originated in a woman aged 40 to 49 in good health. Some clones in this sample may be carry-over from other donors' samples. The chain employs TRBV19 and TRBJ2-3; D call uncertain. The CDR3 nucleotides read TGTGCCAGTAGTTCCGCCTCTGGGCTAGTATCACAGTATTTT. This sequence encodes CASSSASGLVSQYF.